This T cell receptor (beta chain) was profiled in a study of neurological immune-mediated disorders. This clonotype was observed many times. The antigen is not known. Stored at -80 C, 2 million PBMCs were the source of the unsorted libraries. TCRdb independently ran MiXCR on the 5' RACE reads; one entry per CDR3 protein. The sample consists of under 45,000 distinct CDR3 sequences, approximately 12% of them appearing once. V trimming: 6 bases; J trimming: 3 bases; junction bases outside the gene matches: 7. CDR1 and CDR2 from the germline V gene are LGHDT and YNNKEL (reference sequence). CDR3 size: 15 residues. Whole-study results and caveats: HTLV-1-associated myelopathy ranked highest for TCR clonal expansion and multiple sclerosis lowest, beneath healthy controls.

Sequenced material: PBMCs. The source of this sequence is a female donor in good health. The V gene is TRBV3-1, the J gene TRBJ1-5; TRBD1 aligns across 8 bases. CDR3 amino acids: CASSNRGQANQPQHF. CDR3 nucleotide sequence: TGTGCCAGCAGTAACAGGGGACAGGCCAATCAGCCCCAGCATTTT.